These T cell receptor beta chains were read from a single sample in a study of blood T cell repertoires in COVID-19. Here immunoSEQ multiplex PCR was the method, and the copy in TCRdb shows in-frame clones only, minus some. The data contain about 280,000 clones, approximately 90% of them singletons. Sequencing was done on a sample of PBMCs or T cells enriched from blood (not recorded which). The receptors were sampled from a man aged 40-49 years who had been exposed to COVID-19. Each CDR3 is given with its conserved first and last residue. The D gene is left open where the match is weak. The size of a clone is reported for some rows only, either as once, few or many, or as a class for expanded clones.

. | TRBJ2-3 | . | TRBV9 | TGTGCCAGCAGCGTTCGAAGCGGCACAGATACGCAGTATTTT | CASSVRSGTDTQYF
once | TRBJ2-1 | . | TRBV12-3/TRBV12-4 | TGTGCCAGCAGCCCGACAAGCAATGAGCAGTTCTTC | CASSPTSNEQFF
. | TRBJ1-2 | TRBD1 | TRBV7-8 | TGTGCCAGCAGCTTAGCCGGGACAGCCTTTTATGGCTACACCTTC | CASSLAGTAFYGYTF
. | TRBJ2-7 | TRBD1 | TRBV27 | TGTGCCAGCAGTTCCTCCACAGGGGTGATGAGGTACGAGCAGTACTTC | CASSSSTGVMRYEQYF
. | TRBJ2-1 | . | TRBV27 | TGTGCCAGCAGTTTAGGATACGACTGGCTCGGTGGGAATGAGCAGTTCTTC | CASSLGYDWLGGNEQFF
. | TRBJ2-3 | . | TRBV7-9 | TGTGCCAGCAGCTTTATCGGGAGAGGGACAGATACGCAGTATTTT | CASSFIGRGTDTQYF
. | TRBJ2-1 | TRBD1 | TRBV4-2 | TGTGCCAGCAGCCAAGAAAAGACTGACAGGGATGAGCAGTTCTTC | CASSQEKTDRDEQFF
. | TRBJ1-6 | TRBD1 | TRBV5-4 | TGTGCCAGCAGCTCGCCAGACAGGGGGCGGAATTCACCCCTCCACTTT | CASSSPDRGRNSPLHF
. | TRBJ2-3 | . | TRBV30 | TGTGCCTGGAGTGTCTCGGATACGCAGTATTTT | CAWSVSDTQYF
. | TRBJ2-7 | . | TRBV7-8 | TGTGCCAGCAGCCTTCGGCGGGATCCACACGAGCAGTACTTC | CASSLRRDPHEQYF
. | TRBJ2-2 | TRBD1 | TRBV7-9 | TGTGCCAGCCGTCGACAGGGGGAGAACACCGGGGAGCTGTTTTTT | CASRRQGENTGELFF
. | TRBJ1-5 | . | TRBV28 | TGTGCCAGCAGTTTATTTAGCAGACGCAATCAGCCCCAGCATTTT | CASSLFSRRNQPQHF
. | TRBJ2-7 | TRBD2 | TRBV5-1 | TGCGCCAGCAGCGCTAGCGGAACCTACGAGCAGTACTTC | CASSASGTYEQYF
. | TRBJ1-2 | TRBD1 | TRBV2 | TGTGCCAGCAGCGATCCCGGGACAGAAAACTATGGCTACACCTTC | CASSDPGTENYGYTF
. | TRBJ1-3 | . | TRBV12-3/TRBV12-4 | TGTGCCAGCAGTTTCGTCGGAAACACCATATATTTT | CASSFVGNTIYF
. | TRBJ1-6 | . | TRBV27 | TGTGCCAGCAGGGCTTTGACGGCTTCTAGAGATTCACCCCTCCACTTT | CASRALTASRDSPLHF
. | TRBJ2-7 | . | TRBV7-9 | TGTGCCAGCAGCCCTAGGACAAACTCCTACGAGCAGTACTTC | CASSPRTNSYEQYF
. | TRBJ2-1 | TRBD1 | TRBV11-2 | TGTGCCAGCAGCACGACTCCGATGGGGACAGAGGAGCAGTTCTTC | CASSTTPMGTEEQFF
. | TRBJ2-1 | TRBD2 | TRBV19 | TGTGCCAGTAGTATAGGAAAGCTAGCGGGAGGGTTAGGGTCCTACAATGAGCAGTTCTTC | CASSIGKLAGGLGSYNEQFF
. | TRBJ1-1 | . | TRBV2 | TGTGCCAGCAGTGAAGCCCCGGGACATCTTTTCACTACTGAAGCTTTCTTT | CASSEAPGHLFTTEAFF
. | TRBJ1-1 | . | TRBV19 | TGTGCCAGTAGTCCAACTCTGGGAGGGCTGAACACTGAAGCTTTCTTT | CASSPTLGGLNTEAFF
few | TRBJ2-7 | TRBD2 | TRBV3-1/TRBV3-2 | TGTGCCAGCAGCCTCCTTAGCGGGGCGGCCTACGAGCAGTACTTC | CASSLLSGAAYEQYF
. | TRBJ1-2 | . | TRBV28 | TGTGCCAGCAGCTCCGGGGAGCGAACTAGGGGCTACACCTTC | CASSSGERTRGYTF
. | TRBJ1-1 | . | TRBV6-5 | TGTGCCACCCTAGCAGGGGAGTTGGACACTGAAGCTTTCTTT | CATLAGELDTEAFF
. | TRBJ2-1 | TRBD2 | TRBV4-2 | TGTGCCAGCAGCCAAGAGGGGCTAGCGGGAGGGTCCTACAATGAGCAGTTCTTC | CASSQEGLAGGSYNEQFF
. | TRBJ2-7 | . | TRBV19 | TGTGCCAGTAGTCTATATACTACCTACGAGCAGTACTTC | CASSLYTTYEQYF
. | TRBJ1-1 | . | TRBV13 | TGTGCCAGCAGCTTAGGTGGGGGCTATCTTGGAGCTTTCTTT | CASSLGGGYLGAFF
few | TRBJ2-2 | . | TRBV5-5 | TGTGCCAGCAGCTTGGGCTGGGCAGGGTCCACCGGGGAGCTGTTTTTT | CASSLGWAGSTGELFF
. | TRBJ2-7 | TRBD1 | TRBV27 | TGTGCCAGCAGTAGACAGGGGGTGCTATACGAGCAGTACTTC | CASSRQGVLYEQYF
. | TRBJ2-1 | TRBD2 | TRBV19 | TGTGCCAGTACCACCGCATCTAGCGGGAGAAATAATGAGCAGTTCTTC | CASTTASSGRNNEQFF
. | TRBJ1-6 | . | TRBV7-9 | TGTGCCAGCAGCTTAGCCGCTAGTTCTGGGTATAATTCACCCCTCCACTTT | CASSLAASSGYNSPLHF
. | TRBJ1-2 | . | TRBV6-6 | TGTGCCAGCAGACACTCAGGGGTGAGTGGCTACACCTTC | CASRHSGVSGYTF
. | TRBJ2-3 | TRBD2 | TRBV27 | TGTGCCAGCAGTTATTGGACTAGCGGGAGTTTTACAGATACGCAGTATTTT | CASSYWTSGSFTDTQYF
. | TRBJ1-1 | . | TRBV11-2 | TGTGCCAGCAGCTTAGGATGGGCGGGGACGAACACTGAAGCTTTCTTT | CASSLGWAGTNTEAFF
once | TRBJ2-4 | TRBD1 | TRBV11-3 | TGTGCCAGCAGAAATACGGGACAGGGAATGACTGTAGCCAAAAACATTCAGTACTTC | CASRNTGQGMTVAKNIQYF
. | TRBJ2-7 | . | TRBV2 | TGTGCCAGCAGGGGTGGACTCAGCTACGAGCAGTACTTC | CASRGGLSYEQYF
. | TRBJ2-3 | TRBD2 | TRBV7-3 | TGTGCCAGCAGCACTATTAGCGGGACCCTCTTAATTGATGATACGCAGTATTTT | CASSTISGTLLIDDTQYF
. | TRBJ2-7 | TRBD1 | TRBV9 | TGTGCCAGCAGCGCGCGACAGGGGGACGAGCAGTACTTC | CASSARQGDEQYF
. | TRBJ2-3 | TRBD1 | TRBV27 | TGTGCCAGCAGCACCCTGGGGACAGGTTGGACAGATACGCAGTATTTT | CASSTLGTGWTDTQYF
. | TRBJ1-2 | . | TRBV2 | TGTGCCAGCTGCATCGCGGGTAACTATGGCTACACCTTC | CASCIAGNYGYTF
once | TRBJ2-7 | . | TRBV2 | TGTGCCAGCACTCAGGGGTCTACCTCCTACGAGCAGTACTTC | CASTQGSTSYEQYF
. | TRBJ2-3 | TRBD1 | TRBV24-1 | TGTGCCACCAGTGATCCCAGGGGGCATGGAGATACGCAGTATTTT | CATSDPRGHGDTQYF